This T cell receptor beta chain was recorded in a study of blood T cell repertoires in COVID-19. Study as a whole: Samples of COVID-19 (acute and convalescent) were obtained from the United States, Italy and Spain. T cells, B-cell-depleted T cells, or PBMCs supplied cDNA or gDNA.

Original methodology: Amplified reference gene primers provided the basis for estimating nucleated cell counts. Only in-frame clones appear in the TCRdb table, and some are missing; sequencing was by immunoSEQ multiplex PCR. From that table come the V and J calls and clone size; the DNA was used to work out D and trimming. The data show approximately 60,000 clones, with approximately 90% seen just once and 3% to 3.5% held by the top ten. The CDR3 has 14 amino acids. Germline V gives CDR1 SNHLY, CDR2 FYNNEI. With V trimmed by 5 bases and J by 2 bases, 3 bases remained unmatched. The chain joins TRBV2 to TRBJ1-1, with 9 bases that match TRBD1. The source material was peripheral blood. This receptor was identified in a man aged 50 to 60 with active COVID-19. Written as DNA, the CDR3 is TGTGCCAGCAGTTGGGACAGGGCCAACACTGAAGCTTTCTTT. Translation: CASSWDRANTEAFF.